The entry below describes one T cell receptor beta chain. The antigen remains undetermined. The source of the sample is a study of cytomegalovirus exposure and HLA in healthy donors. General study points: Later, an analysis found that common viral pathogens appeared to be linked with several of the most significant clusters. Likely technical artifact: a cluster of highly shared sequence variants.

V trimming: 8 bases; J trimming: 4 bases; junction bases outside the gene matches: 7. This CDR3 has 13 amino acids. Germline V lookup: CDR1 LGHNT, CDR2 FRNRAP. The PCR ran on 60 Vbeta and 13 Jbeta primers. Original handling: Approximately 10 million shared chains were among some 75 million unique TCR beta chains counted in a later analysis. Sequencing used immunoSEQ multiplex PCR; TCRdb keeps in-frame clones, though not all of them. V and J calls and clone size are as listed in that table; D and trimming were resolved from the DNA. In total, the table holds under 200,000 clones. This chain joins TRBV12-5 and TRBJ1-1; 7 bases are a match to TRBD1. The sequenced sample was PBMCs. This clonotype was sampled from a man aged 25 to 45 in good health and CMV-seronegative. CDR3: CASSPDRSTEAFF. The CDR3, as DNA: TGTGCTAGTTCTCCGGACAGGAGCACTGAAGCTTTCTTT.